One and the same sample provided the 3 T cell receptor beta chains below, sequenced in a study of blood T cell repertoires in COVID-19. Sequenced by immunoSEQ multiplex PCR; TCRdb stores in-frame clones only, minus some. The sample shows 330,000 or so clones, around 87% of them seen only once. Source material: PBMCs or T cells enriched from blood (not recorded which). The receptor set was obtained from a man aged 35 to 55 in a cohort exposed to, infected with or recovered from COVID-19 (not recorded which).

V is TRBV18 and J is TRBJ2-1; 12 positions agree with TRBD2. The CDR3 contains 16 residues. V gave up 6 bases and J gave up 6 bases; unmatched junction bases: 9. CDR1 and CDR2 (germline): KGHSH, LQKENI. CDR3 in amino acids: CASSRTTSGSINEQFF. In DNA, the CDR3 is TGTGCCAGCTCGCGGACGACTAGCGGGAGCATCAATGAGCAGTTCTTC.

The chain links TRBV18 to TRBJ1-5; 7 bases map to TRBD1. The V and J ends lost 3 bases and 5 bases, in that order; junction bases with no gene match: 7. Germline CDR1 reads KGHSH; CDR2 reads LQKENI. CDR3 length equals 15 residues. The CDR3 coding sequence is TGTGCCAGCTCACCTATAGCAGGGGGGCATCAGCCCCAGCATTTT. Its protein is CASSPIAGGHQPQHF. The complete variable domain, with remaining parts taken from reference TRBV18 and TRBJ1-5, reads NAGVMQNPRHLVRRRGQEARLRCSPMKGHSHVYWYRQLPEEGLKFMVYLQKENIIDESGMPKERFSAEFPKEGPSILRIQQVVRGDSAAYFCASSPIAGGHQPQHFGDGTRLSIL.

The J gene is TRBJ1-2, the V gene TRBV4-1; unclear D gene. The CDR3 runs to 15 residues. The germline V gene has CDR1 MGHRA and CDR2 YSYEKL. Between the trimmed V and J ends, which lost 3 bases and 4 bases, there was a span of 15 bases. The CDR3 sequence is CASSQSSAGSYGYTF. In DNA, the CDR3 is TGCGCCAGCAGCCAGAGCTCGGCAGGTAGCTATGGCTACACCTTC.